These T cell receptor beta chains were read from a single sample in a study of cytomegalovirus exposure and HLA in healthy donors. Sequencing was performed with immunoSEQ multiplex PCR; in TCRdb, only in-frame clones are kept and a portion is missing. The sample has hundreds of thousands of clones; roughly 88% are singletons. The material sequenced was PBMCs. The source of these receptors is a woman in her thirties in good health and CMV-seronegative. Each CDR3 is given with its conserved first and last residue. The D gene is left open where the match is weak. Rows may omit the clone size; those that give it use once, few, many or a size class.

j_call clone_size v_call d_call cdr3_aa cdr3_nt
TRBJ2-1 once TRBV19 TRBD2 CASTPAREGVGYEQFF TGTGCCAGTACCCCCGCCAGGGAGGGAGTGGGGTATGAGCAGTTCTTC
TRBJ2-5 - TRBV7-9 TRBD1 CASSLEQGAWETQYF TGTGCCAGCAGCTTAGAACAGGGGGCATGGGAGACCCAGTACTTC
TRBJ2-7 - TRBV5-1 - CASSLTEAQGGYEQYF TGCGCCAGCAGCTTGACGGAAGCACAGGGTGGCTACGAGCAGTACTTC
TRBJ2-1 once TRBV6-6 - CASSYSGRTNEQFF TGTGCCAGCAGTTACAGCGGTCGGACGAATGAGCAGTTCTTC
TRBJ2-7 - TRBV5-1 TRBD1 CASSLRGDRAHEQYF TGCGCCAGCAGCTTGAGGGGGGACAGGGCCCACGAGCAGTACTTC
TRBJ1-4 once TRBV11-1 - CASSLRANEKLFF TGTGCCAGCAGCTTACGGGCTAATGAAAAACTGTTTTTT
TRBJ2-7 - TRBV15 - CATSRESSYEQYF TGTGCCACCAGCAGAGAATCGAGCTACGAGCAGTACTTC
TRBJ2-7 - TRBV11-2 - CASSLAHTGSSYEQYF TGTGCCAGCAGCTTAGCCCACACAGGGAGCTCCTACGAGCAGTACTTC
TRBJ2-7 - TRBV10-3 - CAISKGVEPYEQYF TGTGCCATCAGTAAGGGAGTTGAGCCCTACGAGCAGTACTTC
TRBJ2-5 - TRBV29-1 TRBD1 CSVSDRGETQYF TGCAGCGTTTCGGACAGGGGAGAGACCCAGTACTTC
TRBJ2-7 once TRBV7-2 TRBD1 CASSLGGQGVNEQYF TGTGCCAGCAGCTTAGGGGGACAGGGAGTGAACGAGCAGTACTTC
TRBJ2-3 - TRBV4-1 - CASSPVDTQYF TGCGCCAGCAGCCCCGTAGATACGCAGTATTTT
TRBJ2-7 - TRBV28 TRBD2 CASSLVTSGRARSSYEQYF TGTGCCAGCAGTTTGGTTACTAGCGGGAGGGCCCGTAGCTCCTACGAGCAGTACTTC
TRBJ1-1 - TRBV7-9 - CASSSLIDSTEAFF TGTGCCAGCAGCTCTCTAATAGATAGCACTGAAGCTTTCTTT
TRBJ2-7 - TRBV29-1 - CSVGAGTSYEQYF TGCAGCGTTGGAGCGGGCACCTCCTACGAGCAGTACTTC
TRBJ1-1 - TRBV4-3 - CASSQDYSEAFF TGCGCCAGCAGCCAAGACTATTCTGAAGCTTTCTTT
TRBJ2-4 once TRBV29-1 - CSVDLAKNIQYF TGCAGCGTTGACCTAGCCAAAAACATTCAGTACTTC
TRBJ2-5 - TRBV28 TRBD1 CASSLLTGDGETQYF TGTGCCAGCAGTTTACTGACAGGGGACGGCGAGACCCAGTACTTC
TRBJ2-7 - TRBV7-9 - CASSIQGYEQYF TGTGCCAGCAGCATACAGGGATACGAGCAGTACTTC
TRBJ2-3 - TRBV6-1 - CASITEITDTQYF TGTGCCAGCATTACAGAAATCACAGATACGCAGTATTTT
TRBJ2-7 - TRBV28 TRBD1 CASSRHRGPYEQYF TGTGCCAGCAGTCGCCACAGGGGACCCTACGAGCAGTACTTC
TRBJ2-2 - TRBV27 TRBD2 CASSFSGSTGELFF TGTGCCAGCAGTTTTAGCGGGTCGACCGGGGAGCTGTTTTTT
TRBJ2-7 - TRBV28 TRBD2 CASRLEGLAGSGEQYF TGTGCCAGCCGTTTAGAGGGACTAGCGGGGTCTGGGGAGCAGTACTTC
TRBJ2-1 - TRBV4-3 TRBD2 CASSPGLAGLNNEQFF TGCGCCAGCAGCCCGGGACTAGCGGGATTAAACAATGAGCAGTTCTTC
TRBJ2-1 - TRBV6-5 TRBD1 CASRRDSAYNEQFF TGTGCCAGCAGGAGGGACAGCGCCTACAATGAGCAGTTCTTC
TRBJ1-4 - TRBV27 TRBD1 CASSFSDRGNEKLFF TGTGCCAGCAGTTTCTCCGACAGGGGGAACGAAAAACTGTTTTTT
TRBJ2-7 few TRBV6-5 - CASNSRAGTYEQYF TGTGCCAGCAATTCGAGGGCCGGTACCTACGAGCAGTACTTC
TRBJ2-3 - TRBV13 TRBD1 CASSSRTGSTDTQYF TGTGCCAGCAGCTCTAGGACAGGGAGCACAGATACGCAGTATTTT